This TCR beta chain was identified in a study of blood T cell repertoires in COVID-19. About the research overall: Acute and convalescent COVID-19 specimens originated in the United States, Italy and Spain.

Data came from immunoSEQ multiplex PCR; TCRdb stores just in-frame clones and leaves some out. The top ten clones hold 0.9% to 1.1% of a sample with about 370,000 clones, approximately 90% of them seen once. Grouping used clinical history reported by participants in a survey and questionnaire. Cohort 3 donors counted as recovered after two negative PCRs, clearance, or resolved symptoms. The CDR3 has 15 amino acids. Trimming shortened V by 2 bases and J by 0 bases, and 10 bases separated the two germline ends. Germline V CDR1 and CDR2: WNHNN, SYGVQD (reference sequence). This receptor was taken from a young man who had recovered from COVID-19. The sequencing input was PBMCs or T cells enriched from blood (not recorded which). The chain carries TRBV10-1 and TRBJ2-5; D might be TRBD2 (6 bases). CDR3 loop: CASSEGGSNQETQYF. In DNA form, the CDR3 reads TGCGCCAGCAGTGAGGGGGGGTCCAACCAAGAGACCCAGTACTTC.